The 21 T cell receptor beta chains below come from one sample, sequenced in a study of blood T cell repertoires in COVID-19. TCRdb's copy holds only in-frame clones and misses some; the assay was immunoSEQ multiplex PCR. The table shows about 180,000 clones, with 87% occurring only once. Sequenced material: peripheral blood. The receptors were gathered from a woman aged 45-60 years with acute or convalescent COVID-19.

The J gene is TRBJ2-1, the V gene TRBV7-6; D is perhaps TRBD1 (6 bases). V was trimmed by 2 bases and J by 2 bases, leaving 16 bases between them. This CDR3 has 17 amino acids. Germline V gene data show CDR1 as SGHVS and CDR2 as FNYEAQ. The CDR3 loop is CASSLLWSGGTYNEQFF. In DNA, the CDR3 is TGTGCCAGCAGCTTACTCTGGTCTGGGGGCACCTACAATGAGCAGTTCTTC.

The chain joins TRBV15 to TRBJ2-3; maybe TRBD1 (5 bases). Trimming left V 6 bases short and J 2 bases short, with 12 bases between. From germline, CDR1 is LNHNV and CDR2 YYDKDF (reference sequence). This CDR3 has 14 amino acids. The CDR3, as DNA: TGTGCCACCAGGAACAGGCCCACCACAGATACGCAGTATTTT. It translates to CATRNRPTTDTQYF.

J is TRBJ1-1 and V is TRBV7-3; the match to TRBD1 covers 8 bases. Germline CDR1 is SGHTA and CDR2 is FQGTGA. The V gene end was trimmed by 2 bases and the J gene end by 14 bases; junction bases not matched to a gene: 19. The CDR3 spans 16 residues. The CDR3 bases are TGTGCCAGCAGCTTACATCCGACAGGGGACGGACTGAACGGCTTCTTT. Its protein product is CASSLHPTGDGLNGFF.

V is TRBV4-1 and J is TRBJ2-3, with 10 positions matching TRBD2. Germline V lookup: CDR1 MGHRA, CDR2 YSYEKL. The CDR3 is 18 amino acids. Unmatched junction bases numbered 11, after V lost 0 bases and J lost 5 bases. The CDR3 DNA follows: TGCGCCAGCAGCCAAGATCCGGCCAGCGGGAGGGCCTTAGATACGCAGTATTTT. The encoded protein is CASSQDPASGRALDTQYF.

V and J are TRBV21-1 and TRBJ1-1. TRBV21-1 is assigned pseudogene status. The CDR3 runs 14 residues. CDR3 region: CASTSGGDGTEAFF. CDR3 coding DNA: TGTGCCAGCACCTCAGGAGGGGATGGCACTGAAGCTTTCTTT.

This chain connects TRBV2 to TRBJ1-2; TRBD1 is a possible D gene (6 bases). CDR3 size: 12 residues. Trimming stripped 3 bases from V and 8 bases from J, with 10 bases between. Germline values: CDR1 SNHLY, CDR2 FYNNEI. This chain's CDR3 is CASSESGEGYTF. CDR3 DNA sequence: TGTGCCAGCAGTGAGTCAGGGGAGGGCTACACCTTC.

The rearrangement links TRBV5-6 to TRBJ2-3; 9 positions match TRBD2. The junction had 10 bases not matched to a gene; V was cut back by 5 bases and J by 6 bases. The CDR3 length is 15 residues. Germline V gene lookup returns CDR1 SGHDT and CDR2 YYEEEE. DNA for the CDR3: TGTGCCAGCAGTCGAGTAGCGGGGGCGCCCGATACGCAGTATTTT. Protein sequence: CASSRVAGAPDTQYF.

The chain carries TRBV19 and TRBJ2-6; 7 positions agree with TRBD1. Germline-derived CDR1 and CDR2 are LNHDA and SQIVND (reference sequence). J was trimmed by 4 bases and V by 4 bases; bases with no gene match: 4. The CDR3 contains 15 residues. The CDR3 DNA reads TGTGCCAGTAGTAGAGGACAGGAGGGGGCCAACGTCCTGACTTTC. Protein sequence: CASSRGQEGANVLTF.

The rearrangement joins TRBV18 to TRBJ1-6; 7 positions match TRBD1. Per the germline V gene, CDR1 is KGHSH and CDR2 is LQKENI. This CDR3 region has 14 residues. V was pared by 4 bases and J by 7 bases, with 4 bases of the junction left unmatched. The CDR3 spells CASSQGTENSPLHF. The CDR3, as DNA: TGTGCCAGCTCACAGGGGACAGAAAATTCACCCCTCCACTTT.

The V call is TRBV18, the J call TRBJ2-1, with TRBD1 matching over 10 bases. Germline CDR1 KGHSH, CDR2 LQKENI. The CDR3 spans 16 residues. Trimming removed 1 base from V and 10 bases from J; junction bases left unmatched: 10. Here the CDR3 reads CASSPRARQGAEEQFF. Written as DNA, the CDR3 is TGTGCCAGCTCACCACGGGCTAGACAGGGGGCAGAGGAGCAGTTCTTC.

This clone has a single count. V gene TRBV5-1 combines with J gene TRBJ1-3, with D unresolved. V lost 3 bases and J lost 0, with 4 bases in between. Germline V gives CDR1 SGHRS, CDR2 YFSETQ. The CDR3 runs to 13 residues. The CDR3 reads CASSSLSGNTIYF. In DNA, the CDR3 is TGCGCCAGCAGCTCCCTCTCTGGAAACACCATATATTTT.

This rearrangement joins TRBV30 to TRBJ1-1, with unresolved D. The germline gives CDR1 GTSNPN, CDR2 SVGIG (reference sequence). The CDR3 loop spans 16 amino acids. The V end lost 2 bases, the J end lost 0 bases, and 16 bases lay between the germline ends. CDR3 nucleotides: TGTGCCTGGAGTTTAGGCCTCGGGGTAATGAACACTGAAGCTTTCTTT. It yields the protein CAWSLGLGVMNTEAFF.

The chain combines TRBV18 with TRBJ1-5, with D possibly TRBD1 on 5 matching bases. Germline V lookup: CDR1 KGHSH, CDR2 LQKENI. The CDR3 spans 13 residues. Trimming took off 5 bases at V and 5 bases at J, with 10 bases between the two ends. CDR3 sequence reads: CASSIGTDQPQHF. The CDR3 DNA reads TGTGCCAGCTCAATCGGGACTGATCAGCCCCAGCATTTT.

This clone appeared once. This chain joins TRBV12-1 and TRBJ2-5; the tabulated D call, TRBD2, remains unverified against the DNA. TRBV12-1 is reported as a pseudogene. The CDR3 length is 14 residues. The CDR3 sequence is CASSRGLATETQYF. In nucleotides, the CDR3 is TGTGCCAGCAGCCGGGGACTAGCGACCGAGACCCAGTACTTC.

The count of this clone is one. This rearrangement joins TRBV21-1 to TRBJ2-3; no DNA check was done on the table's D call, TRBD1. TRBV21-1 is tagged as a pseudogene. This CDR3 is 15 amino acids long. CDR3 amino acids: CASSAQCSPGETQYF. CDR3 sequence (DNA): TGTGCCAGCAGCGCTCAGTGCTCACCAGGGGAGACGCAGTATTTT.

The chain links TRBV12-3 or TRBV12-4 to TRBJ1-1; D is perhaps TRBD1 (5 bases). This CDR3 comprises 13 residues. V was shortened by 7 bases and J by 6 bases, with 15 bases between the two germline ends. The chain's CDR3 is CASTRAGISEAFF. The CDR3 DNA is TGTGCCAGCACCAGGGCGGGGATCTCTGAAGCTTTCTTT.

The chain employs TRBV30 and TRBJ2-1, with a weak D call TRBD1 (6 bases). Between the trimmed V and J ends, which lost 0 bases and 7 bases, there was a span of 10 bases. The CDR3 covers 13 residues. Germline CDR1 GTSNPN, CDR2 SVGIG (reference sequence). As DNA, the CDR3 is TGTGCCTGGAGTGTACTGCAGGGGAATGAGCAGTTCTTC. Translation: CAWSVLQGNEQFF. The variable domain in full, completed from reference TRBV30 and TRBJ2-1, reads SQTIHQWPATLVQPVGSPLSLECTVEGTSNPNLYWYRQAAGRGLQLLFYSVGIGQISSEVPQNLSASRPQDRQFILSSKKLLLSDSGFYLCAWSVLQGNEQFFGPGTRLTVL.

CDR3 amino acids: CASSSDSYNEKLFF. The CDR3 nucleotides read TGTGCCAGCAGCTCCGACAGTTATAATGAAAAACTGTTTTTT. This chain joins TRBV11-3 and TRBJ1-4, with D possibly being TRBD1 (5 bases). There are 14 residues in the CDR3. V was trimmed by 4 bases and J by 4 bases, leaving 10 bases between them. In germline, CDR1 is SGHNT, CDR2 YENEEA.

The table lists this clone with a count of one. This sequence joins TRBV7-2 and TRBJ1-2, with TRBD1 matching over 7 bases. There are 17 residues in the CDR3. The ends lost 2 bases at V and 4 bases at J; junction bases unmatched: 13. Germline-derived CDR1 and CDR2 are SGHTA and FQGNSA. CDR3 in DNA: TGTGCCAGCAGCTTATCATCAAACCTCGGACAGGCCTATGGCTACACCTTC. Protein product: CASSLSSNLGQAYGYTF.

The chain has TRBV7-3 and TRBJ2-2; 8 nucleotides align to TRBD1. CDR3 length: 16 amino acids. Germline V gene data show CDR1 as SGHTA and CDR2 as FQGTGA. V shed 5 bases, J shed 3 bases, and the junction held 8 bases outside the gene matches. The CDR3 DNA reads as TGTGCCAGCAGCGCCCGACAGGGGATGGACACCGGGGAGCTGTTTTTT. Amino acids: CASSARQGMDTGELFF.

The CDR3 spells CASSYPRLAGETDTQYF. The CDR3 DNA reads TGTGCCAGCAGTTACCCCAGACTAGCGGGGGAGACAGATACGCAGTATTTT. J is TRBJ2-3 and V is TRBV6-2 or TRBV6-3, with 12 positions matching TRBD2. V dropped 2 bases and J dropped 3; count of bases not matched to a gene: 6. The CDR3 runs to 17 residues. The germline V gene has CDR1 MNHEY and CDR2 SVGEGT.